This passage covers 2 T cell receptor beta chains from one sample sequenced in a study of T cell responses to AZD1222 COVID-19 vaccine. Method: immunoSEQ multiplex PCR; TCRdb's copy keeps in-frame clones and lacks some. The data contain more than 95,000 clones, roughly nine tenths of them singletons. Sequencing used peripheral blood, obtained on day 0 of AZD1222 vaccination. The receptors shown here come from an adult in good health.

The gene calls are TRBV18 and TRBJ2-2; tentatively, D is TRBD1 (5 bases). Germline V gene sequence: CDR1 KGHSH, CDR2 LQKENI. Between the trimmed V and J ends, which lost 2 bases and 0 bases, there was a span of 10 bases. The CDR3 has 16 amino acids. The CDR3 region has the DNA TGTGCCAGCTCACCATTAGACAGTGCGAACACCGGGGAGCTGTTTTTT. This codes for CASSPLDSANTGELFF.

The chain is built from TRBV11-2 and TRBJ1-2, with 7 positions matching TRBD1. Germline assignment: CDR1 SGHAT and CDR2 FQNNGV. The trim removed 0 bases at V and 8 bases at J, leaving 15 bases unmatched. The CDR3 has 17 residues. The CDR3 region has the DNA TGTGCCAGCAGCTTAGAATCCGGGACAGAGGCCCTAGGGGGCTACACCTTC. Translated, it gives CASSLESGTEALGGYTF.